A selection of T cell receptor beta chains follows, all from one sample in a study of beta chain features in type 1 diabetes. Clones were read by immunoSEQ multiplex PCR, and TCRdb kept only the in-frame ones, dropping some. The sample lists about 160,000 clones; about 9.8% were seen once. Material for sequencing was central memory CD4+ T cells from blood. Receptor source: a woman aged 18-29 years in good health. The conserved cysteine and the conserved F or W are not part of the CDR3 here. Size tells how often a clone was seen (once, few, many) or the class of an expanded clone, and some rows leave it out.

j_call v_call clone_size cdr3_aa
TRBJ2-3 TRBV7-9 few ASSPGLAGENTQY
TRBJ2-1 TRBV28 NA ASVGYEQF
TRBJ2-5 TRBV5-1 NA ASSSGTPRETQY
TRBJ2-3 TRBV11-2 few ASSLEFQKY
TRBJ1-1 TRBV5-1 few ASSTGQGRVSEAF
TRBJ1-1 TRBV4-1 NA ASSQDYGQGGEGTEAF
TRBJ1-2 TRBV11-1 few ASSQRPTGGEGYT
TRBJ2-2 TRBV7-6 few ASSLQTGGGGELF
TRBJ2-7 TRBV5-1 few ASSLSVEGEQY
TRBJ2-5 TRBV30 NA ASAQGETQY
TRBJ2-1 TRBV30 few AWGTGTHEQF
TRBJ2-3 TRBV9 NA ASSVGTGDTQY
TRBJ2-2 TRBV7-2 few ASSPITGVSSGELF
TRBJ2-7 TRBV7-2 NA ASSLVGGLVGYEQY
TRBJ2-7 TRBV4-3 few ASSQGPTGTSSYEQY
TRBJ2-7 TRBV6-5 NA ASSPGTGERQY
TRBJ2-3 TRBV6-5 NA ASSYGTGGADTQY
TRBJ2-5 TRBV10-3 NA AISGFSDSGQETQY
TRBJ1-5 TRBV25-1 NA ASSECPGQENQPQH
TRBJ1-1 TRBV11-2 few ATAGVDEAF